A selection of T cell receptor beta chains follows, all from one sample in a study of early T cells in non-severe SARS-CoV-2 infection. From the 5' RACE reads, TCRdb called clonotypes with MiXCR, one entry per CDR3 protein. The table lists more than 55,000 distinct CDR3 sequences, approximately 13% of them singletons. Sequencing was carried out using whole blood. Every receptor here comes from an adult who was a healthcare worker with PCR-confirmed SARS-CoV-2 infection or an uninfected control (not recorded which). Both conserved end residues are part of each CDR3. Fields, in order: D gene, J gene, clone size, V gene, CDR3 DNA, CDR3 protein. The D gene is left open where the match is weak. Only part of the rows carry a size: once, few, many, or a class if the clone is expanded.

. | TRBJ2-2 | many | TRBV19 | TGTGCCAGTAGTTTACCATCGACATTCGCGAACACCGGGGAGCTGTTTTTT | CASSLPSTFANTGELFF
. | TRBJ2-7 | . | TRBV7-6 | TGTGCCAGCAGCGCGGGACTTAAAACCTACGAGCAGTACTTC | CASSAGLKTYEQYF
TRBD1 | TRBJ2-2 | few | TRBV10-3 | TGTGCCACTCGGACAGGGATCACCGGGGAGCTGTTTTTT | CATRTGITGELFF
. | TRBJ1-2 | . | TRBV2 | TGTGCCAGCAGTGCCGGGGGTTCGTATGGCTACACCTTC | CASSAGGSYGYTF
. | TRBJ1-5 | many | TRBV28 | TGTGCCAGCGAGGAGGTTAATCAGCCCCAGCATTTT | CASEEVNQPQHF
. | TRBJ2-7 | many | TRBV10-3 | TGTGCCGCCGCGGACAGTTACGAGCAGTACTTC | CAAADSYEQYF
TRBD2 | TRBJ2-5 | many | TRBV12-5 | TGTGCTAGTGGACAACGGAGGGCTAGCGGGGGGCAAGAGACCCAGTACTTC | CASGQRRASGGQETQYF
. | TRBJ1-2 | many | TRBV5-6 | TGTGCCAGCAGCTTGGAGAGGGGTACCTATGGCTACACCTTC | CASSLERGTYGYTF
. | TRBJ1-6 | many | TRBV5-3 | TGTGCCAGAAGCCCCACTCGGGCAGGAGAAAATTCACCCCTCCACTTT | CARSPTRAGENSPLHF
. | TRBJ1-6 | many | TRBV2 | TGTGCCAGCAGTGGAAGTGTCGGTTCACCCCTCCACTTT | CASSGSVGSPLHF
. | TRBJ1-2 | . | TRBV4-1 | TGCGCCAGCAGCCAAGAGACTCTTGGCTACACCTTC | CASSQETLGYTF
. | TRBJ2-1 | . | TRBV11-2 | TGTGCCAGCACCCCGTCGGGCGGTTCCTACAATGAGCAGTTCTTC | CASTPSGGSYNEQFF
TRBD2 | TRBJ2-7 | . | TRBV4-1 | TGCGCCAGCAGCCATGGGAGGGCCCAGCTCTACGAGCAGTACTTC | CASSHGRAQLYEQYF
. | TRBJ2-1 | . | TRBV29-1 | TGCAGCGCCCATACCGATGAGCAGTTCTTC | CSAHTDEQFF
. | TRBJ1-4 | few | TRBV3-1 | TGTGCCAGCAGCCGCAATGAAAAACTGTTTTTT | CASSRNEKLFF
. | TRBJ1-6 | few | TRBV20-1 | TGCAGTGCTTCGGCATCGGGGTGGGGCTCCTATAATTCACCCCTCCACTTT | CSASASGWGSYNSPLHF
TRBD1 | TRBJ1-1 | many | TRBV5-6 | TGTGCCAGCAGCTCCCTTTCCGGGACAGGGGACACTGAAGCTTTCTTT | CASSSLSGTGDTEAFF
TRBD1 | TRBJ2-7 | . | TRBV3-1 | TGTGCCAGCAGCCAACAAGCCCTTGACAGGGGCTACGAGCAGTACTTC | CASSQQALDRGYEQYF
. | TRBJ1-1 | . | TRBV28 | TGTGCCAGCACCCCGCCCGCATCTACTGAAGCTTTCTTT | CASTPPASTEAFF
. | TRBJ2-5 | few | TRBV20-1 | TGCAGTGCTAGGGGGGGGCAGTGGGGAGAGACCCAGTACTTC | CSARGGQWGETQYF
. | TRBJ2-3 | many | TRBV5-1 | TGCGCCAGCAGGCCCCAAGGGGATACGCAGTATTTT | CASRPQGDTQYF
TRBD1 | TRBJ1-1 | few | TRBV12-3/TRBV12-4 | TGTGCCAGCACCACACGCGCTCGACAGGGGAACACTGAAGCTTTCTTT | CASTTRARQGNTEAFF
. | TRBJ1-5 | few | TRBV10-3 | TGTGCCATCAGTGAGTCTAGGGGACCCAATAGCAATCAGCCCCAGCATTTT | CAISESRGPNSNQPQHF
. | TRBJ2-1 | many | TRBV3-1 | TGTGCCAGCAGCCAAGGAGCGGGCCTCACCTACAATGAGCAGTTCTTC | CASSQGAGLTYNEQFF
. | TRBJ2-6 | many | TRBV6-2/TRBV6-3 | TGTGCCCCCGAATGGCGCTCTGGGGCCAACGTCCTGACTTTC | CAPEWRSGANVLTF
. | TRBJ1-2 | many | TRBV5-4 | TGTGCCAGCAGCTTGGAACAGGGCGCGGATGGCTACACCTTC | CASSLEQGADGYTF
TRBD1 | TRBJ1-2 | few | TRBV7-9 | TGTGCCAGCAGCATACAGGGGGCGGGCTACACCTTC | CASSIQGAGYTF
TRBD2 | TRBJ2-7 | . | TRBV7-9 | TGTGCCAGCAGCCCAGGGACTAGGCCCTACGAGCAGTACTTC | CASSPGTRPYEQYF
TRBD2 | TRBJ2-5 | many | TRBV4-1 | TGCGCCAGCAGCCAAGCCGCGGGACTAGCGGGGGGGCAGGAGACCCAGTACTTC | CASSQAAGLAGGQETQYF
TRBD2 | TRBJ2-5 | . | TRBV28 | TGTGCCAGCAGGGGGGGGGAAGAGACCCAGTACTTC | CASRGGEETQYF
. | TRBJ2-7 | many | TRBV3-1 | TGTGCCAGCAGCCAGATTTCCAGGGAGCAGTACTTC | CASSQISREQYF
TRBD2 | TRBJ2-1 | few | TRBV7-3 | TGTGCCAGCAGCCGAGAAGCGGGGAGATACAATGAGCAGTTCTTC | CASSREAGRYNEQFF
. | TRBJ1-1 | many | TRBV3-1 | TGTGCCAGCAGCCAGGGCGACACTGAAGCTTTCTTT | CASSQGDTEAFF
TRBD2 | TRBJ2-2 | few | TRBV5-5 | TGTGCCAGCAGCTCCTGGACTAGCGGGGGCGCCGGCCGGGAGCTGTTTTTT | CASSSWTSGGAGRELFF
. | TRBJ2-7 | many | TRBV7-2 | TGTGCCAGCAGCTTAATGGTAGGAGCCTACGAGCAGTACTTC | CASSLMVGAYEQYF